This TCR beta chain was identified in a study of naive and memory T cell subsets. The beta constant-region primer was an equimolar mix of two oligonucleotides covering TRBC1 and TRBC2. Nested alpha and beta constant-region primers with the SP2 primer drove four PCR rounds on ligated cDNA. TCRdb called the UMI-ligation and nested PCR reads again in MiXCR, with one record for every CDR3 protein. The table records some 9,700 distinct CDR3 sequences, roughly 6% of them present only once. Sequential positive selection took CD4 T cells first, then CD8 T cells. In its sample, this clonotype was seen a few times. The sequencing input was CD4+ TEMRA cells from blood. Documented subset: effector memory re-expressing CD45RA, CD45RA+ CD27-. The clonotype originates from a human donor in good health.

CDR3 loop: CSAGLAGLRNEQFF. The DNA of the CDR3 is TGCAGCGCCGGACTAGCGGGATTAAGGAATGAGCAGTTCTTC. The chain carries TRBV29-1 and TRBJ2-1, with 12 bases fitting TRBD2. Germline CDR1 is SQVTM and CDR2 is ANQGSEA. With 7 bases clipped from V and 7 bases from J, the junction kept 8 bases outside the gene matches. The CDR3 has 14 amino acids.